These T cell receptor beta chains were read from a single sample in a study of cytomegalovirus exposure and HLA in healthy donors. Clones were read by immunoSEQ multiplex PCR, and TCRdb kept only the in-frame ones, dropping some. Here the sample spans 150,000 to 200,000 clones, around two thirds being singletons. Sequencing was performed on PBMCs. The receptors were sampled from a man aged 35-49 years in good health and CMV-seronegative. Each CDR3 is given with its conserved first and last residue. Each record gives: J gene, V gene, clone size, CDR3 protein. Clone size appears in some rows only: once, few, many, or a class for an expanded clone.

J gene: TRBJ2-1
V gene: TRBV5-1
clone size: .
CDR3 protein: CASSNGLAGLLDRSYNEQFF

J gene: TRBJ2-1
V gene: TRBV18
clone size: .
CDR3 protein: CASSPTGVFYNEQFF

J gene: TRBJ2-5
V gene: TRBV28
clone size: .
CDR3 protein: CASSFLETQYF

J gene: TRBJ2-7
V gene: TRBV7-2
clone size: .
CDR3 protein: CARSLLGTPPEQYF

J gene: TRBJ2-4
V gene: TRBV2
clone size: .
CDR3 protein: CASSEAVVLCF

J gene: TRBJ1-3
V gene: TRBV7-2
clone size: once
CDR3 protein: CASSFYRVSGNTIYF

J gene: TRBJ2-6
V gene: TRBV7-9
clone size: .
CDR3 protein: CASSLRQVNSGANVLTF

J gene: TRBJ1-1
V gene: TRBV6-1
clone size: .
CDR3 protein: CASSGQGANTEAFF

J gene: TRBJ1-5
V gene: TRBV18
clone size: .
CDR3 protein: CASSPRNRRRVSNQPQHF

J gene: TRBJ2-3
V gene: TRBV9
clone size: .
CDR3 protein: CASSDGTSGQDTQYF

J gene: TRBJ2-5
V gene: TRBV6-1
clone size: few
CDR3 protein: CASSEGDSGALNEETQYF

J gene: TRBJ2-5
V gene: TRBV5-4
clone size: .
CDR3 protein: CASSFSGQWYQETQYF

J gene: TRBJ2-2
V gene: TRBV7-7
clone size: few
CDR3 protein: CASSWTATGELFF

J gene: TRBJ2-1
V gene: TRBV19
clone size: .
CDR3 protein: CASSIADSGSEQFF

J gene: TRBJ1-1
V gene: TRBV6-5
clone size: .
CDR3 protein: CASRRSVNTEAFF

J gene: TRBJ2-1
V gene: TRBV25-1
clone size: .
CDR3 protein: CASSVAGLAGGHNEQFF

J gene: TRBJ2-4
V gene: TRBV5-4
clone size: .
CDR3 protein: CASSPPPGQGKGDIQYF

J gene: TRBJ2-1
V gene: TRBV19
clone size: .
CDR3 protein: CASSVFDEQFF

J gene: TRBJ1-2
V gene: TRBV11-2
clone size: .
CDR3 protein: CASSPVSVLGYTF

J gene: TRBJ2-3
V gene: TRBV5-1
clone size: .
CDR3 protein: CASTANRGTDTQYF

J gene: TRBJ2-2
V gene: TRBV6-5
clone size: few
CDR3 protein: CASRPTRNTGELFF

J gene: TRBJ2-5
V gene: TRBV13
clone size: few
CDR3 protein: CASSLASGGAETQYF

J gene: TRBJ2-7
V gene: TRBV6-1
clone size: .
CDR3 protein: CASIDSTFSYEQYF

J gene: TRBJ1-3
V gene: TRBV5-1
clone size: few
CDR3 protein: CASSQGQVNSGNTIYF

J gene: TRBJ2-1
V gene: TRBV14
clone size: .
CDR3 protein: CASSQERAGAYNEQFF

J gene: TRBJ2-7
V gene: TRBV19
clone size: .
CDR3 protein: CASSPPPSGGSYEQYF

J gene: TRBJ2-3
V gene: TRBV7-8
clone size: .
CDR3 protein: CASKRAGLTDTQYF

J gene: TRBJ2-1
V gene: TRBV19
clone size: .
CDR3 protein: CASRDRQGTYNEQFF

J gene: TRBJ2-7
V gene: TRBV27
clone size: .
CDR3 protein: CASSDRDRPHEQYF

J gene: TRBJ1-6
V gene: TRBV9
clone size: .
CDR3 protein: CASSARQGVGSPLHF

J gene: TRBJ2-5
V gene: TRBV9
clone size: .
CDR3 protein: CASSPPGAGTQYF

J gene: TRBJ2-2
V gene: TRBV29-1
clone size: .
CDR3 protein: CSVGTGWGAGELFF

J gene: TRBJ2-2
V gene: TRBV10-3
clone size: .
CDR3 protein: CAINPGLAGGRGNTGELFF